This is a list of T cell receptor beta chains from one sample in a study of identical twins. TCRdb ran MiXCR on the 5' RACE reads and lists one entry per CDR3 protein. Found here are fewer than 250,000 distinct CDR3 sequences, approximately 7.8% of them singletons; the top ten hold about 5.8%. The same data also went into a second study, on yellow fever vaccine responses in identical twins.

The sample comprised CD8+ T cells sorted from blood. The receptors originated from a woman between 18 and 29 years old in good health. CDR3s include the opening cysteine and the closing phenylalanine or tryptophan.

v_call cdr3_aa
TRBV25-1 CASSAFLSYNEQFF
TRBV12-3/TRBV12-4 CASSLAAGHEQFF
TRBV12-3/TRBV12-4 CASSSKQEPTNTGELFF
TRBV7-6 CASSLEMGGPYEQYF
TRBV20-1 CSAYSGGSSYEQYF
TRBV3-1 CASSQDAGVQETQYF
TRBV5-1 CASSHGQGYEQYF
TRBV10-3 CAIRLADSYEQYF
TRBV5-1 CASSLRLAGGPPYNEQFF
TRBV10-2 CASSAGLSYNEQFF
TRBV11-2 CASRYPTDTQYF
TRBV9 CASSARTSGPYTGELFF
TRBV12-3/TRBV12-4 CACSLGRDTGIAKNIQYF
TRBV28 CASSSLLRGQTTYGYTF
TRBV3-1 CASSQDVNYQETQYF
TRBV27 CASSFQAGGPNTQYF
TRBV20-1 CSAPDRENQPQHF
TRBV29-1 CSVNQPSSGRALYEQYF
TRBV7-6 CASSLDRGHEKLFF
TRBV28 CASTPAGGELFF
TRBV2 CASRWEKDEQYF
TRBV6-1 CASRGASGASYNEQFF
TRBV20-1 CSARPRGASSYNEQFF
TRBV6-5 CASKGADTNTGELFF
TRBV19 CASSIYDDTEAFF
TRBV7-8 CASSLGTGPAYEQYF
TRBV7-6 CASSLTGLSPTNEKLFF
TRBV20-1 CSARGPYTEAFF
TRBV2 CASDGVGQFNSNQPQHF
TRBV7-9 CASSSPRDRVGEQFF
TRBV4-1 CASSQDGTPNTGELFF
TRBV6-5 CASTTAVGELFF
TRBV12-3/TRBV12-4 CASSSPRVDITQNSNQPQHF
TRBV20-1 CSARSGLAGELRLENEQFF
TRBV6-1 CASSPLYPMNTEAFF
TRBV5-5 CASRAGTSNREAFF
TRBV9 CASSPGTMNQPQHF
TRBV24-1 CATSESGGPDTGELFF
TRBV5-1 CASSLEAGAVREQYF
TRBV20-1 CSAQLPEINEKLFF
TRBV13 CASSPQGFGTQYF